This T cell receptor beta chain was obtained from a study of OX40 agonist ivuxolimab in advanced cancers. Study in general: Patients receiving dose escalation had hepatocellular carcinoma, melanoma, renal cell or head and neck cancer.

The method was immunoSEQ multiplex PCR; TCRdb's version includes in-frame clones alone and lacks a portion of them. The repertoire holds about 46,000 clones, roughly 91% seen once, with roughly 4.4% in the top ten. Per germline, CDR1 MNHEY and CDR2 SMNVEV (reference sequence). V lost 11 bases, J lost 3 bases, and 10 bases lay in between. CDR3 size: 11 residues. As to this clone: Its matching antigen is unknown.

General study points: Still undetermined is the antigen specificity of the expanded peripheral T cells. Expanded clones tended on average to be more numerous among CD8+ T cells than CD4+.

Blood sampling was done at baseline, cycle 4 day 1, and cycle 7 day 1. The TCR comes from an adult with an advanced solid tumor such as melanoma, head and neck, liver or kidney cancer. The specimen comprised CD4+ or CD8+ T cells sorted from blood, sampled in a trial of the OX40 agonist ivuxolimab. This chain connects TRBV27 to TRBJ1-2; D unresolved. The CDR3 nucleotides read TGTGCCGCCCGGACCGACTATGGCTACACCTTC. It specifies CAARTDYGYTF.